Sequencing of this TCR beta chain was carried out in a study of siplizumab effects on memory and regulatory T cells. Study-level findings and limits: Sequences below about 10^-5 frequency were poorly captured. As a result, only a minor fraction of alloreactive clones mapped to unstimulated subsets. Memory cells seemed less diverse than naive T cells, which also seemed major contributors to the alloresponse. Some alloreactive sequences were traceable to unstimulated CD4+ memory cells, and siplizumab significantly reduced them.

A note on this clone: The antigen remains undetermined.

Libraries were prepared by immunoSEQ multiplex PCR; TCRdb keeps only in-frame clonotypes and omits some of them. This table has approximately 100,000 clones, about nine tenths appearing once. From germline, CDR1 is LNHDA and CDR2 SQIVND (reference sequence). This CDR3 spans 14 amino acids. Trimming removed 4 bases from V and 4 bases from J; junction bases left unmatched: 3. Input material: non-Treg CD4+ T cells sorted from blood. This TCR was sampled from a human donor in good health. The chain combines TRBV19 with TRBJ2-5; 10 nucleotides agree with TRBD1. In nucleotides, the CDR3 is TGTGCCAGTAGTAGGCGGACAGGGGGAGAGACCCAGTACTTC. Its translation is CASSRRTGGETQYF.